The rows below give T cell receptor beta chains drawn from one sample of a study of siplizumab effects on memory and regulatory T cells. Here immunoSEQ multiplex PCR was the method, and the copy in TCRdb shows in-frame clones only, minus some. The sample lists over 100,000 clones, about 94% seen once, with around 0.62% in the top ten. Sample: Tregs sorted from blood. The receptor set was obtained from a human donor in good health. Both conserved end residues are part of each CDR3. D genes are given only for firm matches. Where a row states a size, it is once, few, many or the class of an expanded clone; other rows omit it.

>-|-|TRBV5-6|TRBJ2-7
CASSRGDYEQYF
TGTGCCAGCAGCAGGGGGGACTACGAGCAGTACTTC
>-|-|TRBV6-4|TRBJ1-2
CASSDSGRGVGYTF
TGTGCCAGCAGTGACAGTGGCAGGGGCGTTGGCTACACCTTC
>-|-|TRBV7-8|TRBJ1-1
CASSLGGEGTEAFF
TGTGCCAGCAGCTTAGGGGGGGAGGGAACTGAAGCTTTCTTT
>-|-|TRBV2|TRBJ1-5
CASSERGPKPQHF
TGTGCCAGCAGTGAACGGGGGCCGAAGCCCCAGCATTTT
>TRBD1|-|TRBV7-9|TRBJ2-7
CASSLGIKTGATYEQYF
TGTGCCAGCAGCTTAGGGATTAAGACAGGGGCCACCTACGAGCAGTACTTC
>-|once|TRBV18|TRBJ2-3
CASSPAGADTQYF
TGTGCCAGCTCACCAGCAGGGGCAGATACGCAGTATTTT
>TRBD2|-|TRBV5-6|TRBJ2-2
CASSLVTSWGTGELFF
TGTGCCAGCAGCTTGGTGACTAGCTGGGGCACCGGGGAGCTGTTTTTT
>TRBD2|-|TRBV27|TRBJ2-3
CASSPGLAALTQYF
TGTGCCAGCAGCCCGGGACTAGCGGCCCTTACGCAGTATTTT
>-|-|TRBV9|TRBJ1-5
CASSVRPKSSQPQHF
TGTGCCAGCAGCGTTCGTCCCAAATCCAGTCAGCCCCAGCATTTT
>-|-|TRBV6-5|TRBJ1-2
CASRTAGADYGYTF
TGTGCCAGCAGGACGGCGGGGGCGGACTATGGCTACACCTTC
>TRBD1|-|TRBV30|TRBJ1-1
CAGHRGPHTEAFF
TGTGCCGGGCACAGGGGCCCTCACACTGAAGCTTTCTTT
>-|-|TRBV5-1|TRBJ1-4
CASSLEAGNQLFF
TGCGCCAGCAGCTTGGAGGCCGGGAATCAACTGTTTTTT
>-|once|TRBV7-9|TRBJ2-1
CASTSSGANEQFF
TGTGCCAGCACCTCCAGCGGTGCGAATGAGCAGTTCTTC
>-|-|TRBV6-5|TRBJ1-2
CASSRDFVNYGYTF
TGTGCCAGCAGCCGGGACTTCGTTAACTATGGCTACACCTTC
>-|-|TRBV6-5|TRBJ2-3
CASSAQGGIDTQYF
TGTGCCAGCAGTGCCCAGGGGGGGATAGATACGCAGTATTTT
>-|-|TRBV10-2|TRBJ1-6
CASSESRGSYNSPLHF
TGCGCCAGCAGTGAGTCCCGGGGGTCCTATAATTCACCCCTCCACTTT
>TRBD2|-|TRBV5-5|TRBJ2-7
CASSSGLTTYEQYF
TGTGCCAGCAGTTCGGGACTAACTACCTACGAGCAGTACTTC
>-|-|TRBV2|TRBJ2-3
CASSQDEGRTDTQYF
TGTGCCAGCAGCCAGGATGAGGGTCGGACAGATACGCAGTATTTT
>-|-|TRBV18|TRBJ2-1
CASSPPLGGQRYNEQFF
TGTGCCAGCTCACCCCCGTTGGGGGGGCAACGCTACAATGAGCAGTTCTTC
>TRBD2|-|TRBV7-2|TRBJ2-1
CASGLRTSNEQFF
TGTGCCAGCGGACTTCGGACTAGCAATGAGCAGTTCTTC
>TRBD2|-|TRBV10-3|TRBJ2-3
CAIKRGSDTQYF
TGTGCCATCAAGCGGGGGTCAGATACGCAGTATTTT
>-|-|TRBV7-9|TRBJ1-2
CASSSPGNYGYTF
TGTGCCAGCAGCTCCCCGGGGAACTATGGCTACACCTTC
>-|-|TRBV19|TRBJ1-1
CASSIRGAREAFF
TGTGCCAGTAGTATCCGAGGCGCGCGAGAAGCTTTCTTT
>-|once|TRBV2|TRBJ2-5
CASSVGLQETQYF
TGTGCCAGCAGTGTAGGACTGCAAGAGACCCAGTACTTC
>-|-|TRBV9|TRBJ2-2
CASSLRNGELFF
TGTGCCAGCAGCCTAAGGAACGGGGAGCTGTTTTTT
>-|-|TRBV9|TRBJ2-1
CASSSDLQASSYNEQFF
TGTGCCAGCAGTTCTGACCTACAGGCGAGCTCCTACAATGAGCAGTTCTTC
>TRBD1|-|TRBV19|TRBJ1-5
CASSIRQGDSNQPQHF
TGTGCCAGTAGTATACGTCAGGGGGATAGCAATCAGCCCCAGCATTTT
>-|-|TRBV9|TRBJ2-3
CASSADSTDTQYF
TGTGCCAGCAGCGCGGACAGCACAGATACGCAGTATTTT
>-|-|TRBV5-6|TRBJ1-2
CASSRGLAGNGYTF
TGTGCCAGCAGCCGGGGACTCGCGGGAAATGGCTACACCTTC
>TRBD1|-|TRBV18|TRBJ1-1
CASSQGQVGTEAFF
TGTGCCAGCTCACAGGGACAGGTCGGAACTGAAGCTTTCTTT
>-|-|TRBV6-5|TRBJ2-5
CASSYSSGGRYETQYF
TGTGCCAGCAGTTACTCGTCGGGTGGGAGGTATGAGACCCAGTACTTC
>-|-|TRBV6-1|TRBJ1-1
CASSVQERATEAFF
TGTGCCAGCAGTGTACAGGAAAGAGCCACTGAAGCTTTCTTT
>TRBD1|-|TRBV7-9|TRBJ1-6
CASSSESGTGRSPLHF
TGTGCCAGCAGCTCGGAATCCGGGACAGGGAGATCACCCCTCCACTTT
>-|-|TRBV5-4|TRBJ2-3
CASSLGGVDTQYF
TGTGCCAGCAGCTTAGGGGGTGTAGATACGCAGTATTTT
>-|-|TRBV9|TRBJ1-1
CASSVDHKGSAFF
TGTGCCAGCAGCGTAGATCATAAGGGTTCGGCTTTCTTT
>-|once|TRBV6-1|TRBJ2-4
CASSELSLHLVGAKNIQYF
TGTGCCAGCAGTGAACTTTCTTTACACCTCGTGGGGGCCAAAAACATTCAGTACTTC
>TRBD1|-|TRBV11-2|TRBJ2-5
CASSLTMTGREETQYF
TGTGCCAGCAGCCTCACTATGACAGGGCGTGAAGAGACCCAGTACTTC
>-|-|TRBV6-6|TRBJ2-7
CASRIDSLGYEQYF
TGTGCCAGCCGAATTGACAGTCTAGGATACGAGCAGTACTTC
>TRBD2|once|TRBV6-5|TRBJ2-5
CATQLAGVLETQYF
TGTGCCACCCAACTAGCGGGAGTTCTCGAGACCCAGTACTTC
>-|-|TRBV4-1|TRBJ2-3
CASSQDYYTDTQYF
TGCGCCAGCAGCCAAGATTATTATACAGATACGCAGTATTTT
>-|once|TRBV7-9|TRBJ1-6
CASSLVGGPYNSPLHF
TGTGCCAGCAGCTTAGTGGGGGGACCCTATAATTCACCCCTCCACTTT
>-|-|TRBV5-1|TRBJ2-7
CASSLILGEQYF
TGCGCCAGCAGCTTGATCCTGGGCGAGCAGTACTTC
>-|once|TRBV6-1|TRBJ2-3
CASRVLGPRKF
TGTGCCAGCAGGGTTTTGGGGCCACGCAAGTTT
>-|once|TRBV5-5|TRBJ2-7
CASRWDLPSYEQYF
TGTGCCAGCAGGTGGGACTTGCCCTCCTACGAGCAGTACTTC
>-|-|TRBV5-4|TRBJ2-5
CASSLGGGQETQYF
TGTGCCAGCAGCTTAGGGGGGGGCCAAGAGACCCAGTACTTC
>TRBD1|once|TRBV6-6|TRBJ2-7
CASSYMDRVYEQYF
TGTGCCAGCAGTTACATGGACAGGGTTTACGAGCAGTACTTC
>TRBD2|once|TRBV11-3|TRBJ2-7
CASSLGGLAGVGEQYF
TGTGCCAGCAGCTTAGGGGGACTAGCGGGAGTAGGCGAGCAGTACTTC
>-|-|TRBV6-4|TRBJ2-2
CASSETWGLAGELFF
TGTGCCAGCAGTGAGACTTGGGGGCTCGCCGGGGAGCTGTTTTTT
>TRBD1|-|TRBV28|TRBJ1-1
CASSLEGQALTEAFF
TGTGCCAGCAGTTTAGAGGGACAGGCCCTCACTGAAGCTTTCTTT
>-|-|TRBV5-6|TRBJ1-2
CASSFRGLGFYGYTF
TGTGCCAGCAGCTTTCGGGGGCTGGGCTTTTATGGCTACACCTTC
>-|-|TRBV9|TRBJ1-2
CASSPGHQGYGYTF
TGTGCCAGCAGCCCGGGACACCAAGGCTATGGCTACACCTTC
>-|-|TRBV6-5|TRBJ2-5
CASSLTGEETQYF
TGTGCCAGCAGCCTAACAGGCGAAGAGACCCAGTACTTC
>TRBD1|once|TRBV5-1|TRBJ1-4
CASSFGTAEKLFF
TGCGCCAGCAGCTTCGGGACAGCTGAAAAACTGTTTTTT